Presented here are 10 T cell receptor beta chains from one specimen sequenced in a study of blood T cell repertoires in COVID-19. Libraries were prepared by immunoSEQ multiplex PCR; TCRdb keeps only in-frame clonotypes and omits some of them. The profile shows about 240,000 clones, roughly 80% of them singletons. Material for sequencing was peripheral blood. The receptors derive from a woman aged 55-69 years with active or convalescent COVID-19.

J is TRBJ1-2 and V is TRBV4-1, with a tentative D call TRBD1 (6 bases). Germline CDR1 reads MGHRA; CDR2 reads YSYEKL. Trimming took 1 base from V and 4 from J, leaving 13 bases between them. The CDR3 is 15 residues long. In DNA, the CDR3 is TGCGCCAGCAGCCAAGTTTGGACAGCGTTCTATGGCTACACCTTC. This codes for CASSQVWTAFYGYTF.

The chain is built from TRBV5-8 and TRBJ2-7, with D tentatively TRBD1 (5 bases). The CDR3 contains 15 residues. Germline assignment: CDR1 SGHTS and CDR2 YDEGEE. V was trimmed by 0 bases and J by 0 bases, leaving 10 bases between them. The CDR3 coding sequence is TGTGCCAGCAGCTTGGTACAGGCATACTCCTACGAGCAGTACTTC. Its protein product is CASSLVQAYSYEQYF. Complete variable domain (other parts from reference TRBV5-8 and TRBJ2-7): EAGVTQSPTHLIKTRGQQATLRCSPISGHTSVYWYQQALGLGLQFLLWYDEGEERNRGNFPPRFSGRQFPNYSSELNVNALELEDSALYLCASSLVQAYSYEQYFGPGTRLTVT.

V and J are TRBV10-1 and TRBJ2-3; D not certain. There are 13 residues in the CDR3. Germline V gene sequence: CDR1 WNHNN, CDR2 SYGVQD (reference sequence). V was pared by 8 bases and J by 0 bases, with 9 bases between. The CDR3 DNA sequence: TGCGCCAGCGGCCCGACTAGCACAGATACGCAGTATTTT. Residues: CASGPTSTDTQYF.

The chain recombines TRBV15 with TRBJ1-5; 7 positions match TRBD1. Germline V gives CDR1 LNHNV, CDR2 YYDKDF (reference sequence). J lost 0 bases, V lost 5 bases, and 4 bases had no gene match. This CDR3 contains 15 residues. CDR3 protein: CATSDQGDSNQPQHF. CDR3 sequence (DNA): TGTGCCACCAGCGACCAGGGGGATAGCAATCAGCCCCAGCATTTT.

In nucleotides, the CDR3 is TGTGCCAGCAGCCTTATTGGAAACACCATATATTTT. Its protein is CASSLIGNTIYF. The V gene is TRBV12-3 or TRBV12-4, the J gene TRBJ1-3; the D is unclear. The CDR3 totals 12 residues. V was pared by 6 bases and J by 3 bases, with 6 bases between.

V usage is TRBV9 and J usage is TRBJ2-1; 11 nucleotides line up with TRBD2. Germline V gene data show CDR1 as SGDLS and CDR2 as YYNGEE. Unmatched junction bases numbered 12, after V lost 3 bases and J lost 7 bases. This CDR3 is 17 amino acids long. The DNA for the CDR3 is TGTGCCAGCAGCGAGGGGGTTACTAGCGGGAGTATAAATGAGCAGTTCTTC. Translating it yields CASSEGVTSGSINEQFF.

The chain's CDR3 is CASSSGGTEAFF. DNA for the CDR3: TGTGCCAGCAGCTCCGGAGGGACTGAAGCTTTCTTT. The chain couples TRBV5-4 to TRBJ1-1; D gene unclear. Trimming took 3 bases from V and 5 from J, leaving 8 bases between them. The CDR3 runs 12 residues. Germline V gives CDR1 SGHNT, CDR2 YYREEE (reference sequence).

This sequence joins TRBV28 and TRBJ1-5, with D hard to call. Trimming took off 6 bases at V and 0 bases at J, with 6 bases between the two ends. The CDR3 runs 13 residues. CDR1 is MDHEN, CDR2 SYDVKM, per germline. This CDR3 reads CASSVYSNQPQHF. CDR3 coding DNA: TGTGCCAGCAGCGTATATAGCAATCAGCCCCAGCATTTT.

This clone occurred a few times. V gene TRBV7-9 combines with J gene TRBJ1-2; 7 nucleotides align to TRBD1. CDR3 length: 13 residues. The trim removed 5 bases at V and 9 bases at J, leaving 9 bases unmatched. Germline V gene sequence: CDR1 SEHNR, CDR2 FQNEAQ (reference sequence). The CDR3 is CASSGRQGGSYTF. CDR3 bases: TGTGCCAGCAGCGGACGACAGGGAGGAAGCTACACCTTC.

V gene TRBV7-9 combines with J gene TRBJ1-4; D gene unclear. Germline CDR1 SEHNR, CDR2 FQNEAQ (reference sequence). The CDR3 has 16 residues. The ends were cut back, 3 bases at V and 7 bases at J, with 18 bases in the middle. In DNA, the CDR3 is TGTGCCAGCAGCTTCCCATACAATACAGTTTCTGAAAAACTGTTTTTT. It is translated as CASSFPYNTVSEKLFF.